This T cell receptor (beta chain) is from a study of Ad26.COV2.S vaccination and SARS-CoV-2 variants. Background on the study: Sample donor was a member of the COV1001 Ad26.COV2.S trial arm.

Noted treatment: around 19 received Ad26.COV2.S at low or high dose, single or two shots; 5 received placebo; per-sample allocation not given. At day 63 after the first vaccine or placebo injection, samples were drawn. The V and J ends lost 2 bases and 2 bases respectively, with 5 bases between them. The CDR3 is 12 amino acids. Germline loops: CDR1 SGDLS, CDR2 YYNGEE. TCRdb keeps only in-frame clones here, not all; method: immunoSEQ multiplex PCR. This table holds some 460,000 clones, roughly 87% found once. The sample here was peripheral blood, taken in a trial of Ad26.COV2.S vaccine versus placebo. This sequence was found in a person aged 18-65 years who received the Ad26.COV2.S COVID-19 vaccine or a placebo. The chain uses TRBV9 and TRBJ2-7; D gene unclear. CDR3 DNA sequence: TGTGCCAGCAGCGTCCCCGCCTACGAGCAGTACTTC. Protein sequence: CASSVPAYEQYF.